The 22 T cell receptor beta chains reported below all come from one sample, sequenced in a study of cytomegalovirus exposure and HLA in healthy donors. The PCR contained 60 Vbeta and 13 Jbeta primers. Sequencing used immunoSEQ multiplex PCR; TCRdb keeps in-frame clones, though not all of them. The table includes approximately 120,000 clones, about 73% detected once. The sample taken for sequencing was PBMCs. The receptors here all came from a woman between 40 and 50 years old in good health and CMV-seronegative.

The chain employs TRBV28 and TRBJ2-2, with D maybe TRBD1 (6 bases). The germline V gene has CDR1 MDHEN and CDR2 SYDVKM. CDR3 size: 16 residues. V was trimmed by 2 bases and J by 3 bases, leaving 13 bases between them. The CDR3, as DNA: TGTGCCAGCAGTTTAACAAGTGGGGGCGACACCGGGGAGCTGTTTTTT. Protein sequence: CASSLTSGGDTGELFF. The full variable domain, rest sourced from reference TRBV28 and TRBJ2-2, is DVKVTQSSRYLVKRTGEKVFLECVQDMDHENMFWYRQDPGLGLRLIYFSYDVKMKEKGDIPEGYSVSREKKERFSLILESASTNQTSMYLCASSLTSGGDTGELFFGEGSRLTVL.

This clone was observed a handful of times. The gene calls are TRBV27 and TRBJ2-2; D ambiguous. Germline CDR1 reads MNHEY; CDR2 reads SMNVEV (reference sequence). The V end was cut by 6 bases, the J end by 1 base, with 12 bases between. The CDR3 spans 15 residues. The CDR3 loop reads CASSEALGNTGELFF. CDR3 DNA sequence: TGTGCCAGCAGCGAGGCCCTTGGGAACACCGGGGAGCTGTTTTTT.

The V call is TRBV5-1, the J call TRBJ2-5, with D perhaps TRBD2 (6 bases). V dropped 0 bases and J dropped 5 bases, with 14 bases sitting between them. The CDR3 totals 15 residues. Germline assignment: CDR1 SGHRS and CDR2 YFSETQ. CDR3: CASSLAGSGGETQYF. The CDR3 nucleotides read TGCGCCAGCAGCTTGGCCGGTAGCGGTGGTGAGACCCAGTACTTC.

The chain is built from TRBV11-2 and TRBJ1-3, with 9 bases aligning to TRBD1. The CDR3 has 15 amino acids. With 4 bases clipped from V and 2 bases from J, the junction kept 3 bases outside the gene matches. CDR1 is SGHAT, CDR2 FQNNGV, per germline. As DNA, the CDR3 is TGTGCCAGCAGCTCGGACAGGGGTCCTGGAAACACCATATATTTT. As protein: CASSSDRGPGNTIYF. Variable domain in full (rest from reference TRBV11-2 and TRBJ1-3): EAGVAQSPRYKIIEKRQSVAFWCNPISGHATLYWYQQILGQGPKLLIQFQNNGVVDDSQLPKDRFSAERLKGVDSTLKIQPAKLEDSAVYLCASSSDRGPGNTIYFGEGSWLTVV.

The chain joins TRBV15 to TRBJ2-1; D may be TRBD2 (5 bases). This CDR3 is built from 12 residues. The V gene lost 9 bases and the J gene lost 5 bases, with 11 bases spanning the gap. Germline V gives CDR1 LNHNV, CDR2 YYDKDF (reference sequence). The CDR3 region is CATGSNHNEQFF. CDR3 sequence (DNA): TGTGCCACGGGGAGTAACCACAATGAGCAGTTCTTC.

V and J are TRBV7-6 and TRBJ2-1, with a tentative D call TRBD2 (7 bases). The ends were cut back, 5 bases at V and 5 bases at J, with 16 bases in the middle. The germline gives CDR1 SGHVS, CDR2 FNYEAQ. The CDR3 covers 15 residues. CDR3 DNA: TGTGCCAGCAGCCTCCTCTGGGGGGGCCACAATGAGCAGTTCTTC. Amino acid sequence: CASSLLWGGHNEQFF.

This clone was observed a single time. J is TRBJ2-1 and V is TRBV28; possibly TRBD2 for D (6 bases). This CDR3 spans 15 amino acids. Trimming cost V 3 bases and J 8 bases, with 17 bases left between them. Germline V gene data show CDR1 as MDHEN and CDR2 as SYDVKM. CDR3 residues: CASSFPGLRGYEQFF. As DNA, the CDR3 is TGTGCCAGCAGTTTCCCGGGACTCCGTGGCTATGAGCAGTTCTTC. The full variable domain, rest sourced from reference TRBV28 and TRBJ2-1, is DVKVTQSSRYLVKRTGEKVFLECVQDMDHENMFWYRQDPGLGLRLIYFSYDVKMKEKGDIPEGYSVSREKKERFSLILESASTNQTSMYLCASSFPGLRGYEQFFGPGTRLTVL.

This chain connects TRBV11-2 to TRBJ2-7; 7 bases line up with TRBD1. Germline lookup yields CDR1 SGHAT and CDR2 FQNNGV. V shed 2 bases and J 2 bases; nucleotides not matched to a gene: 3. This CDR3 region has 14 residues. CDR3 sequence reads: CASSLLQGAYEQYF. The CDR3, as DNA: TGTGCCAGCAGCTTACTCCAGGGGGCCTACGAGCAGTACTTC.

Comments on this clone: At one of its ends the junction is not consistent with the germline gene, which may arise from a read error. The sample holds other DNA sequences that translate to the same CDR3. V and J are TRBV5-8 and TRBJ2-5, with 10 bases that match TRBD1. Germline CDR1 and CDR2: SGHTS and YDEGEE. CDR3 length: 16 residues. The CDR3 protein is CASSPRDRGWRETQYF. Written as DNA, the CDR3 is TGTGCCAGCAGCCCCCGGGACAGGGGATGGAGAGAGACTCAGTACTTC.

The chain links TRBV9 to TRBJ2-1; D not certain. V gave up 4 bases and J gave up 7 bases, with 18 bases separating them. The CDR3 is made up of 15 amino acids. Germline CDR1 is SGDLS and CDR2 is YYNGEE. Here the CDR3 DNA reads TGTGCCAGCAGCCCTACTTGGTCTCTGTGGAATGAGCAGTTCTTC. This sequence encodes CASSPTWSLWNEQFF.

V and J are TRBV27 and TRBJ1-5; D is perhaps TRBD1 (5 bases). With 5 bases removed from V and 5 bases from J, the gap between germline ends came to 16 bases. This CDR3 contains 15 residues. In germline, CDR1 is MNHEY, CDR2 SMNVEV (reference sequence). The DNA for the CDR3 is TGTGCCAGCAGTGCGTTCAAAGGGACTTATCAGCCCCAGCATTTT. Protein sequence: CASSAFKGTYQPQHF.

The V call is TRBV2, the J call TRBJ2-3; the D gene is possibly TRBD2 (6 bases). Between the trimmed V and J ends, which lost 2 bases and 1 base, there was a span of 13 bases. Germline CDR1 SNHLY, CDR2 FYNNEI. This CDR3 region has 16 residues. The CDR3 DNA reads TGTGCCAGCAGTGAAAGTGTCAGGGAGGGCACAGATACGCAGTATTTT. This sequence encodes CASSESVREGTDTQYF.

As concerns this clone: An end of the junction differs from the germline gene, which may be a read error. Other DNA variants within this sample encode the same CDR3. The chain combines TRBV28 with TRBJ2-7; perhaps TRBD1 as D (6 bases). The CDR3 sequence is 16 residues long. Germline V CDR1 and CDR2: MDHEN, SYDVKM. The CDR3 protein is CASSPETGTYSYEQYF. CDR3 DNA: TGCGCCAGCAGTCCCGAAACAGGGACCTATTCCTACGAGCAGTACTTC.

In DNA, the CDR3 is TGTGCCAGCAGCCTTGCGGGGGCTCTTAGCAATCAGCCCCAGCATTTT. This codes for CASSLAGALSNQPQHF. V gene TRBV7-8 combines with J gene TRBJ1-5, with a possible D match to TRBD1 (6 bases). V dropped 5 bases and J dropped 0 bases, with 14 bases sitting between them. CDR3 length: 16 residues. The germline V gene encodes CDR1 SGHVS and CDR2 FQNEAQ. Complete variable domain (other parts from reference TRBV7-8 and TRBJ1-5): GAGVSQSPRYKVAKRGQDVALRCDPISGHVSLFWYQQALGQGPEFLTYFQNEAQLDKSGLPSDRFFAERPEGSVSTLKIQRTQQEDSAVYLCASSLAGALSNQPQHFGDGTRLSIL.

The chain links TRBV2 to TRBJ2-5; D perhaps matches TRBD2 (6 bases). The V gene's germline CDR1 is SNHLY and CDR2 FYNNEI. CDR3 length equals 11 residues. V dropped 11 bases and J dropped 5 bases, with 12 bases sitting between them. CDR3 DNA sequence: TGTGCCCACGAGGCGGGGGAGACCCAGTACTTC. Translating it yields CAHEAGETQYF.

This clone was detected a few times. CDR3 coding DNA: TGCGCCAGCAGCCAAGTAGGAGACTTAAGGGGGACGGCAGATACGCAGTATTTT. Residues: CASSQVGDLRGTADTQYF. The chain joins TRBV4-1 to TRBJ2-3; a possible D gene is TRBD1 (6 bases). CDR1 and CDR2 from the germline V gene are MGHRA and YSYEKL. Deletions cut 1 base from V and 4 bases from J, with 21 bases between. The CDR3 sequence is 18 residues long.

V and J are TRBV28 and TRBJ2-2, with D possibly matching TRBD1 (7 bases). The CDR3 is made up of 11 amino acids. The V end was cut by 10 bases, the J end by 7 bases, with 10 bases between. Germline loops: CDR1 MDHEN, CDR2 SYDVKM. For the CDR3, the DNA is TGTGCCACCCAGGGGGGCGGGGAGCTGTTTTTT. Translating it yields CATQGGGELFF.

The chain uses TRBV5-1 and TRBJ1-5; 10 bases map to TRBD1. V gave up 4 bases and J gave up 6 bases; unmatched junction bases: 1. The CDR3 sequence is 13 residues long. From germline, CDR1 is SGHRS and CDR2 YFSETQ. The CDR3 here is CASSRDRGQPQHF. For the CDR3, the DNA is TGCGCCAGCAGCCGGGACAGGGGTCAGCCCCAGCATTTT.

The chain employs TRBV4-2 and TRBJ2-7; TRBD1 might be the D (6 bases). V was clipped by 2 bases and J by 2 bases, with 13 bases between them. This CDR3 has 15 amino acids. Germline V gene data show CDR1 as LGHNA and CDR2 as YNFKEQ. CDR3 coding DNA: TGTGCCAGCAGCCAATCAGGGGAGCAGCCCTACGAGCAGTACTTC. Its protein is CASSQSGEQPYEQYF.

This clone came up a few times. This CDR3 reads CASSFTVGFPYEQYF. Here the CDR3 DNA reads TGTGCCAGCAGCTTCACGGTCGGGTTCCCCTACGAGCAGTACTTC. V usage is TRBV7-2 and J usage is TRBJ2-7, with D uncertain. Germline lookup yields CDR1 SGHTA and CDR2 FQGNSA. The CDR3 has 15 residues. The germline V and J ends were trimmed by 3 bases and 2 bases, with 14 bases remaining between them.

Regarding this clone: The junction differs from germline at one of its ends, possibly a read error. V usage is TRBV7-8 and J usage is TRBJ1-1; D call uncertain. The CDR3 contains 17 residues. The germline CDR1 and CDR2 sequences are SGHVS and FQNEAQ. The CDR3 loop is CASGLYGDRYIFTEAFF. The CDR3 DNA sequence: TGTGCCAGCGGCTTATACGGGGATCGCTATATATTTACTGAAGCTTTCTTT. The full variable domain, rest sourced from reference TRBV7-8 and TRBJ1-1, is GAGVSQSPRYKVAKRGQDVALRCDPISGHVSLFWYQQALGQGPEFLTYFQNEAQLDKSGLPSDRFFAERPEGSVSTLKIQRTQQEDSAVYLCASGLYGDRYIFTEAFFGQGTRLTVV.

This clone turned up a few times. The CDR3 loop reads CASSYSEGTEAFF. CDR3 DNA: TGTGCCAGCAGTTACTCGGAGGGCACTGAAGCTTTCTTT. The chain links TRBV6-5 to TRBJ1-1; no reliable D call. The V gene lost 0 bases and the J gene lost 4 bases, with 6 bases spanning the gap. The length of the CDR3 is 13 residues. Germline assignment: CDR1 MNHEY and CDR2 SVGAGI.